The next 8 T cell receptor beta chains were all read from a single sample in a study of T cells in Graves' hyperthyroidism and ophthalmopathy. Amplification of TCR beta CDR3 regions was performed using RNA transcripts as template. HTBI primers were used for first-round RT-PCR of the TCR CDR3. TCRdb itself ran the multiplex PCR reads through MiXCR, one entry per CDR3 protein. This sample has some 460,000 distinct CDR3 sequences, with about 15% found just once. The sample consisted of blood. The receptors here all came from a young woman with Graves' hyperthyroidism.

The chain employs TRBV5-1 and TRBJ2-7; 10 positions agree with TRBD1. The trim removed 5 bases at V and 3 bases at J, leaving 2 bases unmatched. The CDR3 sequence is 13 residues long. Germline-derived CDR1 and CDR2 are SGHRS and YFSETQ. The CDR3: CASRRTGGYEQYF. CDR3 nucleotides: TGCGCCAGCAGACGGACAGGGGGCTACGAGCAGTACTTC.

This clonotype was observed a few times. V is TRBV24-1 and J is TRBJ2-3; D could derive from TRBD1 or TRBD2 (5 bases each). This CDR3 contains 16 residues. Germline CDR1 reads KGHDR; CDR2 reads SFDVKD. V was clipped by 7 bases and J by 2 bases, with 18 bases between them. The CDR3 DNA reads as TGTGCCACCAGAGGCGGAGGTAGACAGTTCACAGATACGCAGTATTTT. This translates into CATRGGGRQFTDTQYF.

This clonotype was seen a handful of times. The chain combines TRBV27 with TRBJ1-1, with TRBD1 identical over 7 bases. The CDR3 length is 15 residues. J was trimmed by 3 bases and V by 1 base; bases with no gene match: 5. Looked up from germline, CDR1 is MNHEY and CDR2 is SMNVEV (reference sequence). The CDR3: CASSLYRGGHTEAFF. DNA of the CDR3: TGTGCCAGCAGTTTATACAGGGGAGGGCACACTGAAGCTTTCTTT.

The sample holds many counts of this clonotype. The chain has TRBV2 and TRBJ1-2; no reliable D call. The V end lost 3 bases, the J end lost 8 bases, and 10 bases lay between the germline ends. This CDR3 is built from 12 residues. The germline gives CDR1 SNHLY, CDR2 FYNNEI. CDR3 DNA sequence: TGTGCCAGCAGTGACCGGACGAGCGGCTACACCTTC. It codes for CASSDRTSGYTF.

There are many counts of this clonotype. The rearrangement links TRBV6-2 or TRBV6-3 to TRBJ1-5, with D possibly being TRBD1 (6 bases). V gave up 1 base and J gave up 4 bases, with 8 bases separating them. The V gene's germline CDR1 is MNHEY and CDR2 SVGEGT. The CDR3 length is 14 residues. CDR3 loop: CASSYLTGNQPQHF. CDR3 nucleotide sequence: TGTGCCAGCAGTTACTTAACAGGGAATCAGCCCCAGCATTTT.

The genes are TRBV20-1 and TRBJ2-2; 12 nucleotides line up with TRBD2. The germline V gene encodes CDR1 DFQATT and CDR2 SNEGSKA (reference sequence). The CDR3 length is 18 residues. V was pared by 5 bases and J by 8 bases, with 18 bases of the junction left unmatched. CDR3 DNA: TGCAGTGCTTGGCCGGGACTAGCGGGCTCCTCCCCCGGGGGGGAGCTGTTTTTT. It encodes CSAWPGLAGSSPGGELFF.

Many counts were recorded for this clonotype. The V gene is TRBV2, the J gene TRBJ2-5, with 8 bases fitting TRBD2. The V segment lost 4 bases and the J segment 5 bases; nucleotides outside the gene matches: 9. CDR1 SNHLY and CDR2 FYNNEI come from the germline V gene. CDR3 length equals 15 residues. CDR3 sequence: CASSGAGELVETQYF. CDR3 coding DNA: TGTGCCAGCAGTGGAGCGGGAGAATTGGTGGAGACCCAGTACTTC.

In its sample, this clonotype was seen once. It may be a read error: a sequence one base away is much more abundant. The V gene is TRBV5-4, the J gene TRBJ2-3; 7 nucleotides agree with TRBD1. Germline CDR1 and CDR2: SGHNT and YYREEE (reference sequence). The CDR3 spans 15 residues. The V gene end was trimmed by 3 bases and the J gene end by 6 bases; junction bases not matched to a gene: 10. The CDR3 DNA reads TGTGCCAGCAGCTCGACAGACAGGGCTCTCGATACGCAGTATTTT. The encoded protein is CASSSTDRALDTQYF. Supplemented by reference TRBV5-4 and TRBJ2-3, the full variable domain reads ETGVTQSPTHLIKTRGQQVTLRCSSQSGHNTVSWYQQALGQGPQFIFQYYREEENGRGNFPPRFSGLQFPNYSSELNVNALELDDSALYLCASSSTDRALDTQYFGPGTRLTVL.